What follows is one T cell receptor (beta chain) and its context. Antigen: not known. The germline gives CDR1 SGHRS, CDR2 YFSETQ. The CDR3 is 14 residues long. V lost 0 bases and J 2 bases, leaving 9 bases between the germline ends. This record belongs to a study of cytomegalovirus exposure and HLA in healthy donors. General study points: A later analysis found first-cohort TCR clusters tended to co-occur in the 110 or so validation repertoires. Specificity for CMV antigens was confirmed in vitro for three of the CMV-associated chains. Among TCR sequences, most were rare, though some public TCRs appeared in many donors. Reported results showed that the classifier diagnosed cytomegalovirus status with high specificity and sensitivity.

Clones were sequenced by immunoSEQ multiplex PCR, and TCRdb holds only the in-frame ones, with some missing. The sample has 90,000 to 130,000 clones; about 85% are singletons. Sequenced input: PBMCs. The rearrangement uses TRBV5-1 and TRBJ2-7; D is possibly TRBD1 (6 bases). The clonotype originates from a woman aged 18 to 35 in good health and CMV-seronegative. CDR3 protein: CASSLGQATYEQYF. The CDR3 DNA reads TGCGCCAGCAGCTTGGGACAGGCGACCTACGAGCAGTACTTC.